The text below deals with one T cell receptor (beta chain). The CDR3 has 13 amino acids. In germline, CDR1 is MGHDK, CDR2 SYGVNS. J lost 4 bases, V lost 3 bases, and 2 bases had no gene match. Under the authors' procedure: By means of reference gene primer amplification, nucleated cell counts were estimated. Profiling relied on immunoSEQ multiplex PCR, and the TCRdb table lists in-frame clones only, not all of them. That table furnishes V, J and clone size, whereas the DNA furnished D and trimming. This repertoire shows approximately 220,000 clones, 90% found once; its top ten account for about 1.3%. The study recruited people aged about 18 to 95 years across approximately 23 US areas. Two negative PCRs, clearance, or symptom resolution had been documented for recovered Cohort 3 donors. The data were taken from a study of blood T cell repertoires in COVID-19.

The sequencing input was PBMCs or T cells enriched from blood (not recorded which). The chain employs TRBV25-1 and TRBJ2-5; 7 nucleotides align to TRBD2. The sequence was obtained from a man younger than 45 who had recovered from COVID-19. CDR3 sequence (DNA): TGTGCCAGCAGTGACGGGAGGTCAGAGACCCAGTACTTC. Its protein product is CASSDGRSETQYF.